This record covers a single T cell receptor (beta chain). This specimen belongs to a study of blood T cell repertoires in COVID-19. Study-level information: PBMCs, B-cell-depleted T cells, or T cells were the source of the cDNA or gDNA that made up the material.

Germline V gene sequence: CDR1 PRHDT, CDR2 FYEKMQ (reference sequence). The V gene lost 4 bases and the J gene lost 3 bases, with 19 bases spanning the gap. This CDR3 is 16 amino acids long. Under the authors' procedure: Amplification from reference gene primers served as the basis for estimated nucleated cell counts. The method was immunoSEQ multiplex PCR; TCRdb's version includes in-frame clones alone and lacks a portion of them. V, J and clone size are taken as reported in that table, and D and trimming were inferred from the DNA itself. The table includes about 130,000 clones, approximately 85% detected once.

The sample taken for sequencing was peripheral blood. The genes are TRBV13 and TRBJ2-7; a weak D match, TRBD2 (7 bases). The clonotype comes from a man aged 30 to 39 with COVID-19, enrolled during active disease. The CDR3 sequence: CASSSVKGGVDYEQYF. CDR3 sequence (DNA): TGTGCCAGCAGCTCCGTCAAGGGGGGGGTCGACTACGAGCAGTACTTC. The whole variable domain, remainder taken from reference TRBV13 and TRBJ2-7, is AAGVIQSPRHLIKEKRETATLKCYPIPRHDTVYWYQQGPGQDPQFLISFYEKMQSDKGSIPDRFSAQQFSDYHSELNMSSLELGDSALYFCASSSVKGGVDYEQYFGPGTRLTVT.